The present T cell receptor beta chain was sequenced within a study of T cell responses to AZD1222 COVID-19 vaccine. The CDR3 contains 15 residues. After removal of 5 bases from V and 5 bases from J, the junction contained 7 bases not matched to a gene. Germline CDR1 reads MDHEN; CDR2 reads SYDVKM. About this clone: No antigen is known for it.

Here immunoSEQ multiplex PCR was the method, and the copy in TCRdb shows in-frame clones only, minus some. The profile covers 90,000 to 120,000 clones, with about 90% appearing a single time and over 2% taken by the ten largest. General study points: Elevations in Spike-specific TCR breadth and depth followed administration of two AZD1222 doses. The donor cohort was predominantly white British with a female majority, and clonal diversity may have been underestimated.

The sequence derives from an adult who received the AZD1222 COVID-19 vaccine. V gene TRBV28 combines with J gene TRBJ2-1; 9 bases map to TRBD1. The input for sequencing was peripheral blood, taken 28 days after the second AZD1222 dose. The CDR3 sequence is CASSAPGTGNNEQFF. The CDR3 nucleotides are TGTGCCAGCAGTGCTCCCGGGACAGGGAACAATGAGCAGTTCTTC.